Listed below are T cell receptor beta chains from one sample, sequenced in a study of T cell changes during pregnancy in multiple sclerosis. The repertoire was sequenced with immunoSEQ multiplex PCR; TCRdb's copy has only in-frame clones and lacks some. The sample consists of some 70,000 clones, approximately 90% of them appearing once. The sequencing used peripheral blood, collected in the third trimester of pregnancy. The receptor set was obtained from a female donor with multiple sclerosis, enrolled in a pregnancy study. Each CDR3 is given with its conserved first and last residue. A D gene is named only where the DNA matches it firmly. Size is stated for part of the rows, as once, few or many counts, or as a class when the clone is expanded.

j_call d_call v_call clone_size cdr3_aa cdr3_nt
TRBJ1-4 . TRBV11-2 . CASSPAGVATNEKLFF TGTGCCAGCAGCCCCGCCGGAGTTGCAACTAATGAAAAACTGTTTTTT
TRBJ1-2 TRBD1 TRBV30 . CARTRGGTNYGYTF TGTGCCCGGACAAGAGGGGGCACTAACTATGGCTACACCTTC
TRBJ1-2 . TRBV5-8 . CASAVPRTGGYTF TGTGCCAGCGCAGTTCCGCGGACTGGAGGCTACACCTTC
TRBJ2-1 . TRBV27 few CASSSAGEQFF TGTGCCAGCAGTTCTGCGGGTGAGCAGTTCTTC
TRBJ2-1 TRBD2 TRBV7-2 . CASSLGGGGFDEQFF TGTGCCAGCAGCTTAGGCGGCGGGGGGTTCGATGAGCAGTTCTTC
TRBJ2-7 TRBD2 TRBV4-2 . CASSPSAGAYEQYF TGTGCCAGCAGCCCCTCGGCGGGGGCCTACGAGCAGTACTTC
TRBJ2-5 TRBD1 TRBV29-1 . CSVRSGQGEETQYF TGCAGCGTCCGATCGGGTCAGGGGGAAGAGACCCAGTACTTC
TRBJ2-3 TRBD2 TRBV11-3 . CASSSSGGAGTDTQYF TGTGCCAGCAGCTCTAGCGGGGGGGCCGGGACAGATACGCAGTATTTT
TRBJ2-2 TRBD2 TRBV4-1 . CASSQELRASGGPYTGELFF TGCGCCAGCAGCCAAGAACTAAGGGCTAGCGGGGGCCCTTACACCGGGGAGCTGTTTTTT
TRBJ2-7 TRBD1 TRBV5-1 . CASSRGQGLGGYEQYF TGCGCCAGCAGCCGTGGACAGGGGCTAGGGGGATACGAGCAGTACTTC
TRBJ1-4 . TRBV19 . CASSTGATNEKLFF TGTGCCAGTAGTACAGGGGCAACTAATGAAAAACTGTTTTTT
TRBJ2-2 . TRBV7-3 . CASSLESTWAVTGELFF TGTGCCAGCAGCTTAGAGTCGACATGGGCTGTCACCGGGGAGCTGTTTTTT
TRBJ2-1 TRBD1 TRBV7-3 . CASSLTGTGVNEQFF TGTGCCAGCAGCCTTACAGGGACAGGGGTGAATGAGCAGTTCTTC
TRBJ2-4 . TRBV5-6 . CASSLDRTALAKNIQYF TGTGCCAGCAGCTTGGATCGGACAGCCCTAGCCAAAAACATTCAGTACTTC
TRBJ2-5 TRBD2 TRBV7-2 . CASSLGSGVETQYF TGTGCCAGCAGCTTAGGTAGCGGGGTGGAGACCCAGTACTTC
TRBJ2-4 TRBD1 TRBV29-1 . CSVSTGGHIQYF TGCAGCGTTTCGACAGGGGGCCACATTCAGTACTTC
TRBJ1-3 . TRBV5-6 . CASSLLSGTLTGNTIYF TGTGCCAGCAGCTTGCTGTCCGGGACTTTGACTGGAAACACCATATATTTT
TRBJ2-2 TRBD2 TRBV30 . CAWSGTGGRSGELFF TGTGCCTGGAGTGGAACGGGGGGGCGGTCCGGGGAGCTGTTTTTT
TRBJ1-2 . TRBV7-2 . CASSPSTANYGYTF TGTGCCAGCAGCCCTTCCACAGCTAACTATGGCTACACCTTC
TRBJ2-7 . TRBV7-9 . CASSKQGVLEQYF TGTGCCAGCAGCAAACAGGGAGTGCTCGAGCAGTACTTC
TRBJ1-2 . TRBV9 once CASSKKPLLYGYTF TGTGCCAGCAGCAAAAAACCACTCCTATATGGCTACACCTTC
TRBJ1-1 . TRBV9 . CASSVEPGRYTEAFF TGTGCCAGCAGCGTAGAACCAGGGCGCTACACTGAAGCTTTCTTT
TRBJ1-1 . TRBV6-5 . CASSAGLTNTEAFF TGTGCCAGCAGTGCGGGCCTTACGAACACTGAAGCTTTCTTT